This T cell receptor beta chain emerged from a study of Tregs in tolerant kidney transplant recipients. Study observations and caveats: Donor-specific Treg expansion exceeded global Treg expansion in tolerant patients, suggesting antigen drive.

Unstimulated Tregs (CD4+CD25+CD127-) and CD4+CD25- non-Tregs were sorted from PBMCs. Germline V gene data show CDR1 as MRHNA and CDR2 as SNTAGT. CDR3 length equals 17 residues. Losses at the gene ends were 1 base for V and 0 bases for J; bases not matched to a gene: 4. Comments on this clone: What it recognizes is unknown. The read ends 3 residues shy of where the CDR3 ends; the end is completed using the germline J gene.

Using immunoSEQ multiplex PCR, the repertoire was profiled, and TCRdb retains in-frame clones only, with some absent. Listed are approximately 31,000 clones; around 8% falls within the top ten. The TCR comes from a human donor who received a combined kidney and bone marrow transplant. The rearrangement joins TRBV6-4 to TRBJ1-4, with 8 bases lining up with TRBD1. The material sequenced was CD8+ T cells from blood, taken before the transplant. The CDR3 loop is CASSDYRGTATNEKLFF. The DNA read from the CDR3 is TGTGCCAGCAGTGACTACAGGGGGACCGCAACTAATGAAAAA.